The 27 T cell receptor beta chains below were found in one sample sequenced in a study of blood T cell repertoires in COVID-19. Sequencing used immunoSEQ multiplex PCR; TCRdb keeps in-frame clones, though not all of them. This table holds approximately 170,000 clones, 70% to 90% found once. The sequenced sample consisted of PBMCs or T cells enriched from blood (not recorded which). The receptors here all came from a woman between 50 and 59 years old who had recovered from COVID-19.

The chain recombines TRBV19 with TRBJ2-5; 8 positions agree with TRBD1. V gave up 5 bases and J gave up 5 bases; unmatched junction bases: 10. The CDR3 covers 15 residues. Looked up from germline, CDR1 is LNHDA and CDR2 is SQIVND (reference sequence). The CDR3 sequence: CASSSRQGAGETQYF. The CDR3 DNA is TGTGCCAGTAGTTCGAGGCAGGGGGCTGGGGAGACCCAGTACTTC.

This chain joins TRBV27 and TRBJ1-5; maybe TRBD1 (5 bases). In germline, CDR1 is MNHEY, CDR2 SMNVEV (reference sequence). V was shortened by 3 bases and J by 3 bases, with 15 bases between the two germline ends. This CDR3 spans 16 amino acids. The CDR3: CASSFSTQGSNQPQHF. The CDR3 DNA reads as TGTGCCAGCAGTTTTAGTACTCAGGGCTCCAATCAGCCCCAGCATTTT.

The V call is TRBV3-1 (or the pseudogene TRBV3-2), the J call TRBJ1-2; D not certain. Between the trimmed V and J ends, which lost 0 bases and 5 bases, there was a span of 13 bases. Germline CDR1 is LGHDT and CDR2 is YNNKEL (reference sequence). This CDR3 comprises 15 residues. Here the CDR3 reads CASSQDRGMTYGYTF. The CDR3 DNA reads TGTGCCAGCAGCCAAGATCGAGGAATGACTTATGGCTACACCTTC.

CDR3 in amino acids: CSASGTSGRVETQYF. In nucleotides, the CDR3 is TGCAGTGCTAGTGGGACTAGCGGGAGGGTAGAGACCCAGTACTTC. The chain couples TRBV20-1 to TRBJ2-5, with 16 bases that match TRBD2. The J segment lost 4 bases and the V segment lost 3 bases, leaving 2 bases of the junction unmatched. The CDR3 sequence is 15 residues long. Germline CDR1 reads DFQATT; CDR2 reads SNEGSKA (reference sequence).

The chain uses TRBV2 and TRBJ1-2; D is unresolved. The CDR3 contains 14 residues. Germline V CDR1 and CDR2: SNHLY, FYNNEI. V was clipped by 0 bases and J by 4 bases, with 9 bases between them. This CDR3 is CASSEAGSPYGYTF. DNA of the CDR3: TGTGCCAGCAGTGAAGCAGGGAGCCCCTATGGCTACACCTTC.

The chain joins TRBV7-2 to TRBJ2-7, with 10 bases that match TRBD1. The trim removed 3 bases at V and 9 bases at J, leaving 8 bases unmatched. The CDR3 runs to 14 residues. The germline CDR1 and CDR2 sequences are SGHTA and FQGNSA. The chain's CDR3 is CASSFQTGGSGQYV. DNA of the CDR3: TGTGCCAGCAGCTTCCAGACAGGGGGCTCAGGGCAGTACGTC.

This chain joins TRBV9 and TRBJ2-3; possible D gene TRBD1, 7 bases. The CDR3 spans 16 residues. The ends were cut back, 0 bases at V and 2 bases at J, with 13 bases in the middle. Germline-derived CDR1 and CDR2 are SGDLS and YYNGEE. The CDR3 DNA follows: TGTGCCAGCAGCGTAGAGGCAGGGGGGTACACAGATACGCAGTATTTT. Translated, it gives CASSVEAGGYTDTQYF.

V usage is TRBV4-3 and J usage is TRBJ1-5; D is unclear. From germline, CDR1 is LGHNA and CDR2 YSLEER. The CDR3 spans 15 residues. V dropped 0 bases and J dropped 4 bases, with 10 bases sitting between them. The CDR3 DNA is TGCGCCAGCAGCCAAGAGTCCACAGTGAATCAGCCCCAGCATTTT. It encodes CASSQESTVNQPQHF.

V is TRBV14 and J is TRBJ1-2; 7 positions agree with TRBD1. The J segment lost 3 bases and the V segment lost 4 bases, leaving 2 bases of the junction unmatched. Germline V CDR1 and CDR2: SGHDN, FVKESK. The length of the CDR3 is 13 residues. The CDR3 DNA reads TGTGCCAGCAGCCTCGGGACAGACTATGGCTACACCTTC. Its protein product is CASSLGTDYGYTF.

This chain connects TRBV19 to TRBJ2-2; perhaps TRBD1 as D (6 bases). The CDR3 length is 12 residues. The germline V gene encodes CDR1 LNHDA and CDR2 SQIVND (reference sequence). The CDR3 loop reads CATGLNTGELFF. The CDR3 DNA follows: TGTGCAACAGGGTTAAACACCGGGGAGCTGTTTTTT.

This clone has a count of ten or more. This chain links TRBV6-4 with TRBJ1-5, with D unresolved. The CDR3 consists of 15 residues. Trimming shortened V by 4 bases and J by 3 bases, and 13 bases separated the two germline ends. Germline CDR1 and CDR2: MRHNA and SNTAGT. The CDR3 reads CASSALGEDNQPQHF. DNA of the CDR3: TGTGCCAGCAGTGCCCTGGGAGAGGACAATCAGCCCCAGCATTTT.

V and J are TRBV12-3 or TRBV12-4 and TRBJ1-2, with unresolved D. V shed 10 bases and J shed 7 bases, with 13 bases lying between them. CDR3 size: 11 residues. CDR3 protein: CATIPHGGYTF. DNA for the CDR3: TGTGCCACCATACCCCACGGTGGCTACACCTTC.

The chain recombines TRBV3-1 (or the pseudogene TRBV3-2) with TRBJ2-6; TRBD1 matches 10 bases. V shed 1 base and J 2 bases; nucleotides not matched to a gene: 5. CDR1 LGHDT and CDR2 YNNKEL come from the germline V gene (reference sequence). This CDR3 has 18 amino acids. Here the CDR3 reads CASSQGTGGIPGANVLTF. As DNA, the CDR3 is TGTGCCAGCAGCCAAGGGACAGGGGGGATTCCTGGGGCCAACGTCCTGACTTTC.

In nucleotides, the CDR3 is TGTGCCAGCAGCCCACAGGCAGGAACTAATGAAAAACTGTTTTTT. It codes for CASSPQAGTNEKLFF. This sequence joins TRBV7-8 and TRBJ1-4, with D maybe TRBD1 (5 bases). The germline CDR1 and CDR2 sequences are SGHVS and FQNEAQ. V dropped 5 bases and J dropped 1 base, with 11 bases sitting between them. The CDR3 spans 15 residues.

For the CDR3, the DNA is TGTGCCAGCAGCCCGGACAGGGCTCAGCCCCAGCATTTT. Translated: CASSPDRAQPQHF. The rearrangement links TRBV3-1 (or the pseudogene TRBV3-2) to TRBJ1-5, with 8 bases aligning to TRBD1. Germline trimming cut 4 bases from V and 6 bases from J; bases unmatched to any gene: 2. CDR1 is LGHDT and CDR2 is YNNKEL in the germline V gene (reference sequence). The CDR3 covers 13 residues.

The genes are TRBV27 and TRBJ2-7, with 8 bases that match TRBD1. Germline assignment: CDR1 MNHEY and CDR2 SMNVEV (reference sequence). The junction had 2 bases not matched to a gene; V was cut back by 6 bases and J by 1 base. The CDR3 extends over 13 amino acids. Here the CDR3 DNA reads TGTGCCAGCAGAGGGGACAGGTCCTACGAGCAGTACGTC. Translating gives CASRGDRSYEQYV.

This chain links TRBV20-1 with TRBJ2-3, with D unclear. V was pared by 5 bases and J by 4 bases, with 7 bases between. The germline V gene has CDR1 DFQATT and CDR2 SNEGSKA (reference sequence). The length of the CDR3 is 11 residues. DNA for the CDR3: TGCAGTGCTGAGCCCGCAGATACGCAGTATTTT. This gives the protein CSAEPADTQYF.

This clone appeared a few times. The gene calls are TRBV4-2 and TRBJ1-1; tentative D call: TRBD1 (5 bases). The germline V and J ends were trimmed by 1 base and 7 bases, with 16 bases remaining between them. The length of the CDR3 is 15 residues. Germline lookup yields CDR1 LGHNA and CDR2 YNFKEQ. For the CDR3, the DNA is TGTGCCAGCAGCCAAGCCTTAAAGCGGGGGGGTGAAGCTTTCTTT. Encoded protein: CASSQALKRGGEAFF.

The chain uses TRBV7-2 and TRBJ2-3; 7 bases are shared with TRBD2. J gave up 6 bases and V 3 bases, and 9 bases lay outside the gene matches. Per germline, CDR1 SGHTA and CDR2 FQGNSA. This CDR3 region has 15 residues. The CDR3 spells CASSFRLAGRDTQYF. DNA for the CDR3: TGTGCCAGCAGCTTTAGACTAGCTGGGAGGGATACGCAGTATTTT.

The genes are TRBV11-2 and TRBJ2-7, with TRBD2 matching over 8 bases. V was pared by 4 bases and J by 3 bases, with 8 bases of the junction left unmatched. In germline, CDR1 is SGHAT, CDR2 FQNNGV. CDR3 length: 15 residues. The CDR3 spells CASSSTTSANYEQYV. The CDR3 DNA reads TGTGCCAGCAGCTCAACGACTAGCGCAAACTACGAGCAGTACGTC.

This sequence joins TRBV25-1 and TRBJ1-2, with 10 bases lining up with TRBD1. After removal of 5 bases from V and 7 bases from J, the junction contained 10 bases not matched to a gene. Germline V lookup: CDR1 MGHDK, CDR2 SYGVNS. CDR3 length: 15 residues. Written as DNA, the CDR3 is TGTGCCAGCAGTAGGACAGGGGGGCAAATAGGTGGCTACACCTTC. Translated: CASSRTGGQIGGYTF.

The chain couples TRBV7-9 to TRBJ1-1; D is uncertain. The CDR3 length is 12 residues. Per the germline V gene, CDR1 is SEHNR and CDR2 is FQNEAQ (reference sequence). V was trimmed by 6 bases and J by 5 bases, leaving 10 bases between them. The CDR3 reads CASRQGRTEAFF. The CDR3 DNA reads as TGTGCCAGCAGGCAAGGGAGGACTGAAGCTTTCTTT.

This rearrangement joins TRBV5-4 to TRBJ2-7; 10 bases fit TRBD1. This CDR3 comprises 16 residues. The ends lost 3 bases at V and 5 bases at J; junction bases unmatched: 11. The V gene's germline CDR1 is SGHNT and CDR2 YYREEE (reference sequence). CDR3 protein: CASSWTGTGEVHEQYV. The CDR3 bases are TGTGCCAGCAGCTGGACGGGGACAGGGGAGGTCCACGAGCAGTACGTC.

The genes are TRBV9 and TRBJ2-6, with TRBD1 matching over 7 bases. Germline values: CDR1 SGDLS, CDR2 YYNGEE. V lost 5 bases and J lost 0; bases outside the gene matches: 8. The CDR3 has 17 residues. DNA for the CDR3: TGTGCCAGCAGGCCACCGGGACAGAGCTCTGGGGCCAACGTCCTGACTTTC. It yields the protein CASRPPGQSSGANVLTF.

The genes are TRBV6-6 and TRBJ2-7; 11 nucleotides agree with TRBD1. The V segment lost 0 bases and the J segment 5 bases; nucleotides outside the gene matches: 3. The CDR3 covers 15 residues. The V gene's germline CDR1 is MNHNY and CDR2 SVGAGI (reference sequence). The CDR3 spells CASSYSDRGLNEQYV. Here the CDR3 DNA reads TGTGCCAGCAGTTACTCGGACAGGGGGCTTAACGAGCAGTACGTC.

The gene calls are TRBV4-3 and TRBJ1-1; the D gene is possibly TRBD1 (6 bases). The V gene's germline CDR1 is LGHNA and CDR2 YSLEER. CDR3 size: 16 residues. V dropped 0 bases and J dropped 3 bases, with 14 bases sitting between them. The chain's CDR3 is CASSQDSIGGYTEAFF. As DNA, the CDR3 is TGCGCCAGCAGCCAAGATTCGATTGGGGGCTACACTGAAGCTTTCTTT.

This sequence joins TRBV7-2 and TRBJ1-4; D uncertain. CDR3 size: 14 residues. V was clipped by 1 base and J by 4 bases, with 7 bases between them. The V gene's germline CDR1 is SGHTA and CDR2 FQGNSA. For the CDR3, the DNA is TGTGCCAGCAGCTTAGGGGCACTTAATGAAAAACTGTTTTTT. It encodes CASSLGALNEKLFF. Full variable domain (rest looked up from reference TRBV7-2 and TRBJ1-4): GAGVSQSPSNKVTEKGKDVELRCDPISGHTALYWYRQSLGQGLEFLIYFQGNSAPDKSGLPSDRFSAERTGGSVSTLTIQRTQQEDSAVYLCASSLGALNEKLFFGSGTQLSVL.